The clone carrying this T cell receptor beta chain came up a few times. V was cut by 1 base and J by 2 bases, with 12 bases left in between. The CDR3 runs 16 residues. Germline CDR1 reads MNHNS; CDR2 reads SASEGT. These data come from a study of cytomegalovirus exposure and HLA in healthy donors. Study-level information: Tens of millions of unique TCRs from HLA-typed donors were held in an early data release.

The PCR ran on 60 Vbeta and 13 Jbeta primers. The table came from immunoSEQ multiplex PCR; TCRdb's copy has only in-frame clones and leaves some out. The data hold 80,000 to 95,000 clones, with about three quarters observed a single time. This sequence joins TRBV6-1 and TRBJ1-5; no reliable D call. The source of this sequence is a female donor in good health and CMV-seronegative. Sequencing used PBMCs. The CDR3 is CASSEEEGGGNQPQHF. Here the CDR3 DNA reads TGTGCCAGCAGTGAAGAGGAGGGAGGCGGCAATCAGCCCCAGCATTTT.